These T cell receptor beta chains were read from a single sample in a study of human T cells and chemical hapten exposure. One entry per CDR3 protein, called by TCRdb with MiXCR from the RACE reads. The sample lists tens of thousands of distinct CDR3 sequences; roughly 13% were seen once. The sequenced sample was whole blood, obtained in connection with sensitization to the hapten diphenylcyclopropenone (DPC). The origin of the receptors is a woman aged 45-65 years with alopecia areata. Some clones in this sample may be carry-over from other donors' samples. Both conserved end residues are part of each CDR3.

j_call | cdr3_length | v_call | cdr3_aa
TRBJ2-7 | 15 | TRBV9 | CASSVGTSGLYEQYF
TRBJ2-1 | 14 | TRBV20-1 | CSAPPWQQHNEQFF
TRBJ1-5 | 15 | TRBV18 | CASSPGQGSNQPQHF
TRBJ1-6 | 16 | TRBV27 | CASSLSMGRNNSPLHF
TRBJ1-1 | 13 | TRBV28 | CASYDRVGTEAFF
TRBJ2-4 | 16 | TRBV18 | CASSRSATSDQNIQYF
TRBJ2-1 | 15 | TRBV29-1 | CSVLRLAVAYNEQFF
TRBJ1-2 | 16 | TRBV12-3/TRBV12-4 | CASRLRGGGGSGGYTF
TRBJ2-5 | 14 | TRBV12-3/TRBV12-4 | CASSLETSQETQYF
TRBJ2-2 | 14 | TRBV7-6 | CASSLSGNTGELFF
TRBJ2-1 | 12 | TRBV5-4 | CASSWGINEQFF
TRBJ1-1 | 17 | TRBV7-3 | CASSPSQVRNMNTEAFF
TRBJ2-5 | 13 | TRBV2 | CASSESFRETQYF
TRBJ1-2 | 16 | TRBV20-1 | CSALTPWGGAGYGYTF
TRBJ2-3 | 15 | TRBV13 | CASSFVREAPDTQYF
TRBJ1-1 | 13 | TRBV30 | CAWHRGQVAEAFF
TRBJ2-7 | 11 | TRBV18 | CASSGPGEQYF
TRBJ2-5 | 15 | TRBV20-1 | CSARRGNLGQETQYF
TRBJ1-6 | 13 | TRBV5-1 | CASSLNDNSPLHF
TRBJ2-1 | 12 | TRBV9 | CASSVDSNEQFF
TRBJ1-1 | 12 | TRBV29-1 | CSVVGMNTEAFF
TRBJ2-5 | 15 | TRBV29-1 | CSAPTDRRGQETQYF
TRBJ1-2 | 12 | TRBV28 | CASSPGAFNYTF
TRBJ2-3 | 13 | TRBV10-1 | CATRDRFTDTQYF
TRBJ2-1 | 15 | TRBV11-2 | CASRTTSGKNNEQFF
TRBJ2-7 | 14 | TRBV11-2 | CASSFRTTTYEQYF
TRBJ2-1 | 13 | TRBV2 | CASSEEGENEQFF
TRBJ2-5 | 13 | TRBV18 | CASSPVGVETQYF